The rows below give T cell receptor beta chains drawn from one sample of a study of T cell responses to AZD1222 COVID-19 vaccine. TCRdb's table, derived via immunoSEQ multiplex PCR, lists solely in-frame clones and lacks some. Here the sample spans about 75,000 clones, 70% to 90% being singletons. The material was peripheral blood, obtained 28 days after the second dose of the MenACWY control vaccine. The receptors come from an adult who received the MenACWY meningococcal vaccine as a control. Each CDR3 is given with its conserved first and last residue. D genes are given only for firm matches.

>.|TRBV28|TRBJ1-1
CASNRRVGNTEAFF
>.|TRBV3-1/TRBV3-2|TRBJ1-6
CASSQVRGKSPLHF
>TRBD1|TRBV7-2|TRBJ1-1
CASRIRDRRNTEAFF
>.|TRBV6-1|TRBJ2-3
CASSEARAGRGTDTQYF
>.|TRBV6-8|TRBJ1-4
CASRPGPSTNEKLFF
>.|TRBV30|TRBJ2-5
CAWSVPGGTQYF
>TRBD2|TRBV28|TRBJ2-3
CASPRGSGVDTQYF
>.|TRBV11-3|TRBJ2-7
CASSRSGNSYEQYF
>TRBD2|TRBV7-9|TRBJ2-1
CASSQTSGGDNEQFF
>.|TRBV19|TRBJ1-5
CASSIQIYSNQPQHF
>.|TRBV7-9|TRBJ1-2
CASSPRGWNYGYTF